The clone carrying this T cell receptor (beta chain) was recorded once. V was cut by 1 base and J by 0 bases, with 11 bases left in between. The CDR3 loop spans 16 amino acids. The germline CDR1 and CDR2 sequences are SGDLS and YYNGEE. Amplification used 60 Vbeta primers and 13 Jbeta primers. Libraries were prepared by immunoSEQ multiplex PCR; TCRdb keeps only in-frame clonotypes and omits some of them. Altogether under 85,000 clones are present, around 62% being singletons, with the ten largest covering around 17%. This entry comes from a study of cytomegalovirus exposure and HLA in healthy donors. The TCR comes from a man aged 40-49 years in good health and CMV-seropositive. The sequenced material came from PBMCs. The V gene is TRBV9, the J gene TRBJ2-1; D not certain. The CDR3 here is CASSVSVDRSYNEQFF. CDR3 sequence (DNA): TGTGCCAGCAGCGTAAGCGTGGATCGCTCCTACAATGAGCAGTTCTTC. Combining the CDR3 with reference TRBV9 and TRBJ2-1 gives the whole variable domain DSGVTQTPKHLITATGQRVTLRCSPRSGDLSVYWYQQSLDQGLQFLIQYYNGEERAKGNILERFSAQQFPDLHSELNLSSLELGDSALYFCASSVSVDRSYNEQFFGPGTRLTVL.